This T cell receptor (beta chain) was profiled in a study of early T cells in non-severe SARS-CoV-2 infection. Study details: Chains from this unsorted whole-blood bulk RNA could not be paired.

The V end was cut by 1 base, the J end by 7 bases, with 10 bases between. The CDR3 consists of 13 residues. Germline V gene data show CDR1 as KGHSH and CDR2 as LQKENI. This clonotype came up a few times. The antigen is unknown. TCRdb itself ran the 5' RACE reads through MiXCR, one entry per CDR3 protein. The sample carries approximately 69,000 distinct CDR3 sequences, roughly an eighth recorded once. Whole-study findings and limits: Matching with VDJdb favored anti-spike CD8 responses (missing private and CD4 specificities).

The chain recombines TRBV18 with TRBJ1-1; weak D call: TRBD1 (6 bases). The source material was whole blood. The sequence derives from an adult who was a healthcare worker with PCR-confirmed SARS-CoV-2 infection or an uninfected control (not recorded which). CDR3 in DNA: TGTGCCAGCTCACCACAAGGACAGCTTGAAGCTTTCTTT. Its translation: CASSPQGQLEAFF.